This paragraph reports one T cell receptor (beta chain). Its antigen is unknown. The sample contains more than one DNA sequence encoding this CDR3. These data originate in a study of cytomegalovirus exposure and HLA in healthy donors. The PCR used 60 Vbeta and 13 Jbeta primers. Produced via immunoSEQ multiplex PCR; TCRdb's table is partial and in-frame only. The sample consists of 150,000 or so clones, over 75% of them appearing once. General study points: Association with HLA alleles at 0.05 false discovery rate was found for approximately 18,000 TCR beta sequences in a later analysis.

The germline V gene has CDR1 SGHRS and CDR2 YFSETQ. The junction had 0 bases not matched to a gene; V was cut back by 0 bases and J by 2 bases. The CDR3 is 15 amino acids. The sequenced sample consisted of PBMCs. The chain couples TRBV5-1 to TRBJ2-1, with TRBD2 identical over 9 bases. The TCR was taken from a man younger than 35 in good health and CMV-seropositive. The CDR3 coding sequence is TGCGCCAGCAGCTTGGGCGGGGGGGCCTACAATGAGCAGTTCTTC. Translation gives CASSLGGGAYNEQFF.